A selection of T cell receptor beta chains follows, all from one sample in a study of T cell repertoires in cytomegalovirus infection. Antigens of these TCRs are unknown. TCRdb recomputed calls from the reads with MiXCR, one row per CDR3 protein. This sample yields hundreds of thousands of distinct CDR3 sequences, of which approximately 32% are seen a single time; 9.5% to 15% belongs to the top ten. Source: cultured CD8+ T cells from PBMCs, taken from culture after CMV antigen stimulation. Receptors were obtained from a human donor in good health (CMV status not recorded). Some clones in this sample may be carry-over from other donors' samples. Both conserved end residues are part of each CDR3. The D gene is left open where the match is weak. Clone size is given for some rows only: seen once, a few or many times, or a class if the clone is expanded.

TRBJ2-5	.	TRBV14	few	CASSGPTGVRVEETQYF	TGTGCCAGCAGCGGACCGACGGGGGTGCGGGTCGAAGAGACCCAGTACTTC
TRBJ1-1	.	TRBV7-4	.	CASSSTRGRTMNTEAFF	TGTGCCAGCAGTTCGACCAGGGGTAGGACCATGAACACCGAAGCTTTCTTT
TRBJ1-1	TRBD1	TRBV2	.	CASNQFGTANTEAFF	TGTGCCAGCAACCAATTCGGGACAGCGAACACTGAAGCTTTCTTT
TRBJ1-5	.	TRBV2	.	CANTQRGGQPQHF	TGTGCCAACACCCAACGGGGGGGGCAGCCCCAGCATTTT
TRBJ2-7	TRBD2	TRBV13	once	CASSPKVAGGPYEQYF	TGTGCCAGCAGCCCCAAAGTAGCGGGGGGTCCCTACGAGCAGTACTTC
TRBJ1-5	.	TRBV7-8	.	CANSWGVGAMVNQPQHF	TGTGCCAACAGCTGGGGCGTCGGGGCTATGGTCAATCAGCCCCAGCATTTT
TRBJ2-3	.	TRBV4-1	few	CASGPGLNPTDTQYF	TGCGCCAGCGGACCGGGACTGAACCCCACAGATACGCAGTATTTT
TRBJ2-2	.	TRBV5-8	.	CASSLRPDTSNTGELFF	TGTGCCAGCAGCTTGAGACCTGACACCTCGAACACCGGGGAGCTGTTTTTT
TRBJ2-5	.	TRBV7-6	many	CASSGGHRGARAQYF	TGTGCCAGCAGCGGCGGCCACCGGGGCGCACGGGCCCAGTACTTC
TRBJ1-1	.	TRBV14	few	CASSQDARFEAFF	TGTGCCAGCAGCCAAGACGCGAGGTTTGAAGCTTTCTTT
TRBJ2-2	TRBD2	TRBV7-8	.	CASSSPPAGGSTGELFF	TGTGCCAGCAGCTCCCCCCCAGCGGGGGGGAGCACCGGGGAGCTGTTTTTT
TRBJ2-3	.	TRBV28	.	CASSFWGDRTDTQYF	TGTGCCAGCAGTTTCTGGGGGGACCGCACAGATACGCAGTATTTT
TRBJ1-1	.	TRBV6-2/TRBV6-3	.	CASGRTAEAFF	TGTGCCAGCGGAAGGACAGCTGAAGCTTTCTTT
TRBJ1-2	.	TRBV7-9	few	CASSQGSISYTF	TGTGCCAGCAGCCAAGGGAGCATCAGCTACACCTTC
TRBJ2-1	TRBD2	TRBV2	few	CAETSGGPEQFF	TGTGCCGAGACTAGCGGGGGACCCGAGCAGTTCTTC
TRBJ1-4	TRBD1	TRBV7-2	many	CASSLSPDRSHEKLFF	TGTGCCAGCAGCTTATCGCCGGACAGGTCCCATGAAAAACTGTTTTTT
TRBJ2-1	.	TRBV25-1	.	CASSGRTTYNEQFF	TGTGCCAGCAGTGGTCGGACAACCTACAATGAGCAGTTCTTC
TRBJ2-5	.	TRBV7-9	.	CASSPPTNREETQYF	TGTGCCAGCAGCCCCCCCACGAACAGGGAAGAGACCCAGTACTTC
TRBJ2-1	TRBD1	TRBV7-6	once	CASSPPGTEYNEQFF	TGTGCCAGCAGCCCGCCCGGGACAGAGTACAATGAGCAGTTCTTC
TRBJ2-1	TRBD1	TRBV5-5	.	CASSSSMTGGESNEQFF	TGTGCCAGCAGCTCTTCTATGACAGGGGGCGAGTCTAATGAGCAGTTCTTC